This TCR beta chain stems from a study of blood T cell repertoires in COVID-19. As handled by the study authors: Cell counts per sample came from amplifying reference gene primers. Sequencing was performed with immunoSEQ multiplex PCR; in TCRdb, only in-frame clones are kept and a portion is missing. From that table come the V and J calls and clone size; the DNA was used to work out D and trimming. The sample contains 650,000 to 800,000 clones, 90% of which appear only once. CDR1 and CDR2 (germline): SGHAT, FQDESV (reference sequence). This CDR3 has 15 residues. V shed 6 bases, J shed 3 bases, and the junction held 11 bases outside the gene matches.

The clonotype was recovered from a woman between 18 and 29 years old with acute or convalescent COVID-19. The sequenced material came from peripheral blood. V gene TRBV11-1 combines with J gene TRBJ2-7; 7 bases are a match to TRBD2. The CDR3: CASRTGLGQDYEQYF. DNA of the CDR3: TGTGCCAGCAGAACAGGACTAGGCCAGGACTACGAGCAGTACTTC.